The 9 T cell receptor beta chains reported below all come from one sample, sequenced in a study of blood T cell repertoires in COVID-19. Using immunoSEQ multiplex PCR, the repertoire was profiled, and TCRdb retains in-frame clones only, with some absent. This table has 95,000 to 110,000 clones, over 60% appearing once. The specimen sequenced was peripheral blood. These receptors all stem from a man between 65 and 80 years old with acute or convalescent COVID-19.

The DNA of the CDR3 is TGTGCCATTAGAGACAGGGGCTATAATTCACCCCTCCACTTT. Translating it yields CAIRDRGYNSPLHF. V and J are TRBV6-5 and TRBJ1-6; 8 bases are shared with TRBD1. The CDR3 spans 14 residues. Losses at the gene ends were 10 bases for V and 3 bases for J; bases not matched to a gene: 5. Germline loops: CDR1 MNHEY, CDR2 SVGAGI.

This clone was recorded only once. The V gene is TRBV13, the J gene TRBJ2-2, with 7 bases fitting TRBD2. The CDR3 has 17 amino acids. Germline V gene data show CDR1 as PRHDT and CDR2 as FYEKMQ (reference sequence). With 1 base clipped from V and 6 bases from J, the junction kept 11 bases outside the gene matches. CDR3 sequence reads: CASSLALLLATSGELFF. The CDR3 region has the DNA TGTGCCAGCAGCTTAGCCCTGCTACTAGCGACCTCCGGGGAGCTGTTTTTT.

The chain joins TRBV19 to TRBJ1-2, with 7 nucleotides matching TRBD1. The CDR3 contains 13 residues. CDR1 and CDR2 from the germline V gene are LNHDA and SQIVND (reference sequence). Losses at the gene ends were 3 bases for V and 11 bases for J; bases not matched to a gene: 9. The CDR3 is CASSIGRQGRYTF. The CDR3 DNA sequence: TGTGCCAGTAGTATTGGAAGACAGGGTAGATACACCTTC.

On this clone: The junction and the germline gene differ at one end; a read error may be behind it. This sequence joins TRBV2 and TRBJ2-1, with 8 bases matching TRBD1. The germline gives CDR1 SNHLY, CDR2 FYNNEI. The CDR3 contains 15 residues. In DNA form, the CDR3 reads TGTGCCAGCAGTTTTGGACAGGGCGACTACGATGAGCAGTTCTTC. Amino acid sequence: CASSFGQGDYDEQFF.

The V and J genes are TRBV7-9 and TRBJ2-1; D call uncertain. The germline V and J ends were trimmed by 4 bases and 7 bases, with 5 bases remaining between them. The CDR3 runs 11 residues. CDR1 is SEHNR, CDR2 FQNEAQ, per germline (reference sequence). The CDR3 here is CASSSPNEQFF. In DNA, the CDR3 is TGTGCCAGCAGCTCCCCGAATGAGCAGTTCTTC.

J is TRBJ1-1 and V is TRBV9; weak D call: TRBD1 (5 bases). CDR1 and CDR2 from the germline V gene are SGDLS and YYNGEE. The V gene lost 3 bases and the J gene lost 1 base, with 7 bases spanning the gap. This CDR3 spans 13 amino acids. CDR3 in amino acids: CASSGDRNTEAFF. Written as DNA, the CDR3 is TGTGCCAGCAGCGGAGACAGGAACACTGAAGCTTTCTTT.

The chain has TRBV30 and TRBJ2-1; D is undetermined. Trimming left V 5 bases short and J 8 bases short, with 10 bases between. The germline V gene encodes CDR1 GTSNPN and CDR2 SVGIG (reference sequence). The CDR3 is 11 amino acids. DNA of the CDR3: TGTGCCTGGGGGCTGGTCGATGAGCAGTTCTTC. It translates to CAWGLVDEQFF.

This sequence joins TRBV15 and TRBJ1-1; the D is unclear. The CDR3 is made up of 14 amino acids. Germline V gene lookup returns CDR1 LNHNV and CDR2 YYDKDF (reference sequence). Deletions cut 1 base from V and 6 bases from J, with 12 bases between. The CDR3 protein is CATSRGPTEAEAFF. In DNA, the CDR3 is TGTGCCACCAGCAGAGGACCGACTGAGGCTGAAGCTTTCTTT.

J is TRBJ1-1 and V is TRBV10-3, with 8 bases aligning to TRBD1. Germline V lookup: CDR1 ENHRY, CDR2 SYGVKD. This CDR3 is built from 12 residues. V gave up 6 bases and J gave up 10 bases; unmatched junction bases: 7. Here the CDR3 reads CAISPTGAGAFF. The CDR3 region has the DNA TGTGCCATCAGCCCGACAGGGGCTGGAGCTTTCTTT.